These T cell receptor beta chains were read from a single sample in a study of shared clonotypes between healthy human individuals. Assay used: immunoSEQ multiplex PCR; TCRdb lists only in-frame clones, some missing. Of 1.6 million or so clones listed, about 98.5% are singletons. Material: naive CD4+ T cells sorted from blood. All receptors derive from a man aged 25 to 40 in good health. CDR3s include the opening cysteine and the closing phenylalanine or tryptophan. A D gene is named only where the DNA matches it firmly. Size values are once, few and many counts, or a class for expanded clones, and some rows have none.

clone_size,j_call,v_call,d_call,cdr3_aa,cdr3_nt
-,TRBJ2-7,TRBV27,-,CASSFAGSSYEQYF,TGTGCCAGCAGTTTCGCAGGGAGCTCCTACGAGCAGTACTTC
-,TRBJ2-5,TRBV19,-,CASADTQETQYF,TGTGCCAGCGCGGACACCCAAGAGACCCAGTACTTC
-,TRBJ2-2,TRBV10-2,TRBD1,CASRRQGSNTGELFF,TGCGCCAGCAGGAGACAGGGCTCGAACACCGGGGAGCTGTTTTTT
-,TRBJ1-1,TRBV18,-,CASSPETEPNTEAFF,TGTGCCAGCTCACCGGAGACAGAACCGAACACTGAAGCTTTCTTT
-,TRBJ2-5,TRBV18,-,CASSRSFVSGETQYF,TGTGCCAGCTCACGAAGTTTCGTCTCGGGGGAGACCCAGTACTTC
once,TRBJ1-5,TRBV28,-,CASSLLRRFLGQPQHF,TGTGCCAGCAGCTTGCTTAGGAGGTTTCTGGGTCAGCCCCAGCATTTT
-,TRBJ2-7,TRBV7-9,-,CASSSFLDREQYF,TGTGCCAGCAGCTCCTTCCTTGATCGCGAGCAGTACTTC
-,TRBJ1-1,TRBV5-1,-,CASMGRMNTEAFF,TGCGCCAGCATGGGCAGGATGAACACTGAAGCTTTCTTT
-,TRBJ2-5,TRBV28,-,CASSGTLYQETQYF,TGTGCCAGCTCCGGGACATTGTACCAAGAGACCCAGTACTTC
-,TRBJ2-3,TRBV11-1,-,CASSGTQYF,TGTGCCAGCAGCGGTACGCAGTATTTT
once,TRBJ2-7,TRBV19,TRBD2,CASSIHSGGRAISYEQYF,TGTGCCAGTAGTATCCATTCCGGCGGGAGGGCCATATCCTACGAGCAGTACTTC
-,TRBJ1-2,TRBV28,-,CASSLSGRGGYGYTF,TGTGCCAGCAGTTTATCCGGCAGGGGAGGCTATGGCTACACCTTC
-,TRBJ2-7,TRBV2,-,CASSESRVPYF,TGTGCCAGCAGTGAGTCCAGGGTGCCGTACTTC
-,TRBJ2-2,TRBV18,-,CASSRGAARAGELFF,TGTGCCAGCTCACGGGGGGCCGCCCGGGCCGGGGAGCTGTTTTTT
-,TRBJ1-1,TRBV5-1,-,CASSPDSFGTEAFF,TGCGCCAGCAGTCCCGACAGCTTTGGTACTGAAGCTTTCTTT
-,TRBJ2-5,TRBV19,-,CASSYGTTTQYF,TGTGCCAGTAGTTACGGGACCACGACCCAGTACTTC
-,TRBJ2-1,TRBV4-1,TRBD2,CASSHLPPSGSSKAYNEQFF,TGCGCCAGCAGCCATCTACCTCCTAGCGGGAGCTCAAAAGCCTACAATGAGCAGTTCTTC
-,TRBJ2-1,TRBV18,-,CASSPRVSPLLYNEQFF,TGTGCCAGCTCACCCCGGGTTAGCCCCCTTCTCTACAATGAGCAGTTCTTC
-,TRBJ1-3,TRBV5-5,-,CASSRDFSGNTIYF,TGTGCCAGCAGCCGGGACTTCTCTGGAAACACCATATATTTT
-,TRBJ2-7,TRBV9,TRBD1,CASSPRGRNSYEQYF,TGTGCCAGCAGCCCCAGGGGGAGAAACTCCTACGAGCAGTACTTC
-,TRBJ2-3,TRBV9,-,CNPRVSDTQYF,TGCAACCCCAGGGTCTCAGATACGCAGTATTTT
-,TRBJ2-2,TRBV9,TRBD1,CASSVAGAGTGGFAGELFF,TGTGCCAGCAGCGTAGCTGGGGCCGGGACAGGGGGTTTCGCCGGGGAGCTGTTTTTT
once,TRBJ2-7,TRBV28,TRBD1,CASSSTQGAYEQYF,TGTGCCAGCAGTTCGACACAGGGGGCCTACGAGCAGTACTTC
-,TRBJ1-2,TRBV5-6,-,CASSLQGRKNYGYTF,TGTGCCAGCAGCTTGCAGGGGCGTAAGAACTATGGCTACACCTTC
-,TRBJ2-2,TRBV19,-,CASRRGIDGELFF,TGTGCCTCTCGTAGGGGGATCGACGGGGAGCTGTTTTTT
-,TRBJ2-1,TRBV5-1,TRBD2,CASSRGTSVLGDEQFF,TGCGCCAGCAGCCGAGGGACTAGCGTACTAGGGGATGAGCAGTTCTTC
few,TRBJ1-2,TRBV7-2,-,CASSLMGNGYTF,TGTGCCAGCAGCTTAATGGGGAATGGCTACACCTTC